One and the same sample provided the 2 T cell receptor beta chains below, sequenced in a study of cytomegalovirus exposure and HLA in healthy donors (dated by TCRdb to the late 2010s). Preparation of the library involved the immunoSEQ multiplex PCR assay. For the multiplex PCR, a mixture combining 60 forward primers for TCR Vbeta segments and 13 reverse primers for TCR Jbeta segments was used. TCRdb took over this immuneACCESS table, retaining in-frame rearrangements with V and J assigned. Such tables are incomplete; in checked studies, under half of the missing clones stem from an unresolved V gene, and the remainder is unexplained. This sample has about 120,000 clones in its table, and under 90% of those were observed once. The ten most abundant clones make up less than 2.5% of the sample. Sequencing was carried out using PBMCs. Receptors were obtained from a woman in her 40s in good health and CMV-seronegative.

V is TRBV5-1 and J is TRBJ2-7; maybe TRBD2 (5 bases). V was trimmed by 0 bases and J by 3 bases, leaving 16 bases between them. Germline CDR1 is SGHRS and CDR2 is YFSETQ. This CDR3 contains 16 residues. In DNA form, the CDR3 reads TGCGCCAGCAGCTTGGGGGGTCTCAGGACTTACTACGAGCAGTACTTC. Protein product: CASSLGGLRTYYEQYF.

The chain links TRBV5-1 to TRBJ2-7; D is undetermined. V dropped 3 bases and J dropped 7 bases, with 11 bases sitting between them. This CDR3 contains 12 residues. Germline V lookup: CDR1 SGHRS, CDR2 YFSETQ. In DNA, the CDR3 is TGCGCCAGCAGCTACACCTCCGAAGAGCAGTACTTC. Its translation is CASSYTSEEQYF.